The 7 T cell receptor beta chains listed next were all sequenced from one sample in a study of T cells after yellow fever vaccination. TCRdb used MiXCR to reprocess the 5' RACE reads, holding one entry per CDR3 protein. The data contain 110,000 to 150,000 distinct CDR3 sequences, 6.6% of them singletons. The sequenced sample was CD4+ T cells sorted from PBMCs, obtained 10 days after the yellow fever booster vaccination. The receptors derive from a man aged 25 to 45 who received the YFV17D yellow fever vaccine.

This clonotype was observed a handful of times. The chain carries TRBV7-9 and TRBJ1-1; 8 bases fit TRBD1. The trim removed 5 bases at V and 5 bases at J, leaving 4 bases unmatched. The germline CDR1 and CDR2 sequences are SEHNR and FQNEAQ (reference sequence). The CDR3 contains 13 residues. CDR3 sequence reads: CASSLQGGTEAFF. For the CDR3, the DNA is TGTGCCAGCAGCCTACAGGGGGGGACTGAAGCTTTCTTT.

This clonotype was found many times. The V and J genes are TRBV4-1 and TRBJ2-1; D remains ambiguous. Germline CDR1 and CDR2: MGHRA and YSYEKL. The CDR3 has 14 amino acids. The V and J ends lost 2 bases and 8 bases respectively, with 13 bases between them. CDR3 sequence (DNA): TGCGCCAGCAGCCAACTTCTAAGGCCCCATGAGCAGTTCTTC. It yields the protein CASSQLLRPHEQFF.

This clonotype has at least ten counts. V usage is TRBV5-1 and J usage is TRBJ2-1; D is ambiguous. Trimming cost V 1 base and J 4 bases, with 6 bases left between them. CDR1 and CDR2 (germline): SGHRS, YFSETQ. The CDR3 is 13 amino acids. The CDR3 reads CASSLTLYNEQFF. For the CDR3, the DNA is TGCGCCAGCAGCTTGACTCTGTACAATGAGCAGTTCTTC.

This clonotype was seen at least ten times. The J gene is TRBJ1-5, the V gene TRBV4-3; D uncertain. The V gene's germline CDR1 is LGHNA and CDR2 YSLEER. V was trimmed by 0 bases and J by 4 bases, leaving 10 bases between them. The CDR3 length is 15 residues. CDR3 nucleotides: TGCGCCAGCAGCCAAGATCATGGGCAGAATCAGCCCCAGCATTTT. Amino acids: CASSQDHGQNQPQHF.

This clonotype appeared many times. The chain uses TRBV5-1 and TRBJ2-5; tentatively, D is TRBD1 or TRBD2 (5 bases each). The CDR3 totals 13 residues. The germline gives CDR1 SGHRS, CDR2 YFSETQ. Trimming took 5 bases from V and 5 from J, leaving 13 bases between them. The CDR3 nucleotides read TGCGCCAGCAGGAGGACCGAGGGGGAGACCCAGTACTTC. It specifies CASRRTEGETQYF.

In this sample, this clonotype turned up many times. The rearrangement links TRBV29-1 to TRBJ2-3, with 11 bases lining up with TRBD2. CDR1 is SQVTM and CDR2 is ANQGSEA in the germline V gene. With V trimmed by 7 bases and J by 5 bases, 8 bases remained unmatched. This CDR3 has 14 residues. DNA of the CDR3: TGCAGCGCCACCGATAGCGGGAGGGAAGATACGCAGTATTTT. Amino acids: CSATDSGREDTQYF.

In this sample, this clonotype turned up once. A junction boundary mismatches the germline segment, possibly from a read error. The V and J genes are TRBV7-7 and TRBJ2-5; D unresolved. This CDR3 has 14 residues. The V gene's germline CDR1 is SSHAT and CDR2 FNYEAQ (reference sequence). CDR3 DNA sequence: TGTACCAGCAGCTTGGGCGGCCGTCAAGAGACCCAGTACTTC. This gives the protein CTSSLGGRQETQYF.